Detailed here is one TCR beta chain. Repertoires were generated with immunoSEQ multiplex PCR, while TCRdb's copy carries only in-frame clones and drops some. The sample lists hundreds of thousands of clones; approximately 95% were seen once. Germline values: CDR1 MNHNS, CDR2 SASEGT. There are 15 residues in the CDR3. The junction had 13 bases not matched to a gene; V was cut back by 7 bases and J by 6 bases. The sample comes from a study of shared clonotypes between healthy human individuals. Naive CD8 cells, CD45RO-negative and positively selected for CCR7, excluded terminally differentiated effector memory CD45RA+ cells. Donors comprised only Caucasian adults living in Nashville, Tennessee.

This rearrangement joins TRBV6-1 to TRBJ1-1, with TRBD1 identical over 8 bases. The sample taken for sequencing was naive CD8+ T cells sorted from blood. The clonotype was recovered from a woman in her 30s in good health. DNA of the CDR3: TGTGCCAGCAATGTTAAGGCAGGGGGCCGGGCTGAAGCTTTCTTT. This encodes CASNVKAGGRAEAFF.